This T cell receptor (beta chain) was sequenced for a study of blood T cell repertoires in COVID-19. Sequenced by immunoSEQ multiplex PCR; TCRdb stores in-frame clones only, minus some. Here the sample spans roughly 200,000 clones, approximately 85% being singletons. This clone was counted once. The V segment lost 2 bases and the J segment 2 bases; nucleotides outside the gene matches: 7. This CDR3 is built from 18 residues. Germline V CDR1 and CDR2: SGHRS, YFSETQ. Input material: peripheral blood. V is TRBV5-1 and J is TRBJ2-2; 12 bases line up with TRBD2. This receptor was obtained from a woman aged 55-69 years with acute or convalescent COVID-19. This CDR3 is CASSFHTSGRYNTGELFF. The CDR3 coding sequence is TGCGCCAGCAGCTTTCATACTAGCGGGAGGTATAACACCGGGGAGCTGTTTTTT.